The rows below give T cell receptor beta chains drawn from one sample of a study of identical twins. One entry per CDR3 protein results from TCRdb running MiXCR on the 5' RACE reads. The profile shows fewer than 900,000 distinct CDR3 sequences, 21% of them singletons. The data were also submitted as part of a second study, on T cells expressing NK-cell markers.

What was sequenced was PBMCs. These receptors all stem from a woman aged 18-29 years in good health. CDR3s include the opening cysteine and the closing phenylalanine or tryptophan. D genes are given only for firm matches. Expanded clones get a size class; other rows say once, few or many, or leave the size out.

j_gene: TRBJ2-3; abundance: NA; v_gene: TRBV5-6; d_gene: NA; CDR3aa: CASSLDLERTDTQYF; CDR3nt: TGTGCCAGCAGCTTAGATCTAGAACGTACAGATACGCAGTATTTT
j_gene: TRBJ2-2; abundance: few; v_gene: TRBV4-3; d_gene: NA; CDR3aa: CASSLEGGDTGELFF; CDR3nt: TGCGCCAGCAGCCTCGAGGGGGGGGACACCGGGGAGCTGTTTTTT
j_gene: TRBJ2-7; abundance: few; v_gene: TRBV6-4; d_gene: TRBD1; CDR3aa: CASSVGDRDEQYF; CDR3nt: TGTGCCAGCAGTGTTGGGGACAGGGACGAGCAGTACTTC
j_gene: TRBJ1-1; abundance: few; v_gene: TRBV6-1; d_gene: NA; CDR3aa: CASSPVMRVNTEAFF; CDR3nt: TGTGCCAGCAGCCCGGTGATGCGGGTGAACACTGAAGCTTTCTTT
j_gene: TRBJ2-5; abundance: NA; v_gene: TRBV10-3; d_gene: TRBD1; CDR3aa: CAISESTQGAWETQYF; CDR3nt: TGTGCCATCAGTGAGTCGACACAGGGGGCATGGGAGACCCAGTACTTC
j_gene: TRBJ2-5; abundance: few; v_gene: TRBV12-3/TRBV12-4; d_gene: NA; CDR3aa: CASSSPGRETQYF; CDR3nt: TGTGCCAGCAGCTCCCCCGGACGGGAGACCCAGTACTTC
j_gene: TRBJ2-1; abundance: NA; v_gene: TRBV12-3/TRBV12-4; d_gene: TRBD1; CDR3aa: CASNTGAVYNEQFF; CDR3nt: TGTGCCAGCAACACAGGGGCGGTCTACAATGAGCAGTTCTTC
j_gene: TRBJ2-7; abundance: NA; v_gene: TRBV5-1; d_gene: TRBD1; CDR3aa: CASSLGGQGPYEQYF; CDR3nt: TGCGCCAGCAGCTTGGGAGGACAGGGACCCTACGAGCAGTACTTC
j_gene: TRBJ2-6; abundance: few; v_gene: TRBV7-9; d_gene: NA; CDR3aa: CASSPRKVPSGANVLTF; CDR3nt: TGTGCCAGCAGCCCCCGTAAGGTTCCTTCTGGGGCCAACGTCCTGACTTTC
j_gene: TRBJ2-1; abundance: NA; v_gene: TRBV6-2/TRBV6-3; d_gene: NA; CDR3aa: CASSYTSRMDNEQFF; CDR3nt: TGTGCCAGCAGTTACACCTCTAGGATGGACAATGAGCAGTTCTTC
j_gene: TRBJ2-7; abundance: NA; v_gene: TRBV29-1; d_gene: NA; CDR3aa: CSVVGQGAYEQYF; CDR3nt: TGCAGCGTTGTCGGGCAGGGAGCCTATGAGCAGTACTTC
j_gene: TRBJ2-2; abundance: few; v_gene: TRBV20-1; d_gene: NA; CDR3aa: CSASSPYTGELFF; CDR3nt: TGCAGTGCTAGTAGCCCATACACCGGGGAGCTGTTTTTT
j_gene: TRBJ1-2; abundance: NA; v_gene: TRBV12-3/TRBV12-4; d_gene: NA; CDR3aa: CASSLWGQDVYGYTF; CDR3nt: TGTGCCAGCAGTTTATGGGGACAAGACGTATATGGCTACACCTTC
j_gene: TRBJ2-5; abundance: few; v_gene: TRBV7-6; d_gene: TRBD2; CDR3aa: CASSLEAGGPTETQYF; CDR3nt: TGTGCCAGCAGCTTAGAGGCGGGAGGGCCTACCGAGACCCAGTACTTC
j_gene: TRBJ2-6; abundance: NA; v_gene: TRBV29-1; d_gene: NA; CDR3aa: CSVEDRRRARSGANVLTF; CDR3nt: TGCAGCGTTGAAGATCGACGCAGGGCTCGGTCTGGGGCCAACGTCCTGACTTTC
j_gene: TRBJ2-6; abundance: many; v_gene: TRBV29-1; d_gene: NA; CDR3aa: CSVVSGANVLTF; CDR3nt: TGCAGTGTGGTCTCTGGGGCCAACGTCCTGACTTTC
j_gene: TRBJ2-3; abundance: many; v_gene: TRBV6-1; d_gene: NA; CDR3aa: CASNPAISDTQYF; CDR3nt: TGTGCCAGCAACCCAGCGATATCGGATACGCAGTATTTT
j_gene: TRBJ1-4; abundance: few; v_gene: TRBV12-3/TRBV12-4; d_gene: NA; CDR3aa: CASTQRREKLFF; CDR3nt: TGTGCCAGCACCCAGAGGCGCGAAAAACTGTTTTTT
j_gene: TRBJ1-1; abundance: NA; v_gene: TRBV24-1; d_gene: TRBD1; CDR3aa: CATSDFGRQGPMNTEAFF; CDR3nt: TGTGCCACCAGTGATTTCGGGCGACAGGGACCCATGAACACTGAAGCTTTCTTT
j_gene: TRBJ2-7; abundance: NA; v_gene: TRBV11-2; d_gene: TRBD1; CDR3aa: CASSLDRQGVWEQYF; CDR3nt: TGTGCCAGCAGCTTAGACAGGCAGGGGGTATGGGAGCAGTACTTC
j_gene: TRBJ2-3; abundance: NA; v_gene: TRBV10-3; d_gene: NA; CDR3aa: CAISAQQNTQYF; CDR3nt: TGTGCCATCAGTGCTCAGCAAAATACGCAGTATTTT
j_gene: TRBJ2-7; abundance: few; v_gene: TRBV9; d_gene: NA; CDR3aa: CASSVVGGVGLSEQYF; CDR3nt: TGTGCCAGCAGCGTAGTTGGAGGCGTCGGGCTGTCCGAGCAGTACTTC
j_gene: TRBJ1-2; abundance: NA; v_gene: TRBV29-1; d_gene: NA; CDR3aa: CSVVLMETGSYGYTF; CDR3nt: TGCAGCGTCGTCCTGATGGAGACGGGTTCTTATGGCTACACCTTC
j_gene: TRBJ2-3; abundance: many; v_gene: TRBV29-1; d_gene: NA; CDR3aa: CSFSTGSTQYF; CDR3nt: TGCAGCTTCTCGACAGGAAGTACGCAGTATTTT
j_gene: TRBJ2-3; abundance: NA; v_gene: TRBV14; d_gene: NA; CDR3aa: CASSQVSPDTQYF; CDR3nt: TGTGCCAGCAGCCAAGTCTCGCCAGATACGCAGTATTTT
j_gene: TRBJ1-1; abundance: many; v_gene: TRBV12-3/TRBV12-4; d_gene: TRBD1; CDR3aa: CASSFVGQFNEAFF; CDR3nt: TGTGCCAGCAGTTTCGTGGGACAGTTTAATGAAGCTTTCTTT
j_gene: TRBJ2-7; abundance: few; v_gene: TRBV15; d_gene: NA; CDR3aa: CATSRDRMVRDPYEQYF; CDR3nt: TGTGCCACCAGCAGAGATCGCATGGTCAGGGATCCCTACGAGCAGTACTTC
j_gene: TRBJ2-1; abundance: NA; v_gene: TRBV6-4; d_gene: NA; CDR3aa: CASSDSVDFLRDNEQFF; CDR3nt: TGTGCCAGCAGTGACTCGGTAGACTTCCTCCGGGACAATGAGCAGTTCTTC
j_gene: TRBJ1-2; abundance: NA; v_gene: TRBV20-1; d_gene: NA; CDR3aa: CSASQFYYGYTF; CDR3nt: TGCAGTGCTAGCCAGTTTTACTATGGCTACACCTTC
j_gene: TRBJ2-1; abundance: many; v_gene: TRBV29-1; d_gene: NA; CDR3aa: CSVPDLSGEQFF; CDR3nt: TGCAGCGTACCAGACCTTAGCGGTGAGCAGTTCTTC
j_gene: TRBJ1-5; abundance: few; v_gene: TRBV12-3/TRBV12-4; d_gene: NA; CDR3aa: CASSFQTLGQPQHF; CDR3nt: TGTGCCAGCAGTTTTCAGACTCTTGGACAGCCCCAGCATTTT
j_gene: TRBJ2-1; abundance: NA; v_gene: TRBV20-1; d_gene: TRBD2; CDR3aa: CSAKGLAGGPYNEQFF; CDR3nt: TGCAGTGCTAAAGGACTAGCGGGGGGGCCCTACAATGAGCAGTTCTTC
j_gene: TRBJ2-3; abundance: few; v_gene: TRBV6-5; d_gene: TRBD2; CDR3aa: CASSYSRTSGSTDTQYF; CDR3nt: TGTGCCAGCAGTTACTCCCGGACTAGCGGGAGTACAGATACGCAGTATTTT
j_gene: TRBJ1-2; abundance: few; v_gene: TRBV7-9; d_gene: NA; CDR3aa: CASSLGAGVNTF; CDR3nt: TGTGCCAGCAGCTTAGGGGCAGGGGTAAACACCTTC
j_gene: TRBJ2-7; abundance: NA; v_gene: TRBV20-1; d_gene: TRBD1; CDR3aa: CSASTGGYEQYF; CDR3nt: TGCAGTGCCAGCACAGGGGGCTACGAGCAGTACTTC
j_gene: TRBJ2-7; abundance: NA; v_gene: TRBV4-2; d_gene: NA; CDR3aa: CASSQENEQYF; CDR3nt: TGTGCCAGCAGCCAAGAAAACGAGCAGTACTTC
j_gene: TRBJ1-5; abundance: NA; v_gene: TRBV6-5; d_gene: NA; CDR3aa: CASSKEGRSNQPQHF; CDR3nt: TGTGCCAGCAGTAAGGAAGGACGGAGCAATCAGCCCCAGCATTTT
j_gene: TRBJ2-7; abundance: NA; v_gene: TRBV18; d_gene: TRBD2; CDR3aa: CASSPLLAETYEQYF; CDR3nt: TGTGCCAGCTCACCACTGCTAGCGGAGACCTACGAGCAGTACTTC
j_gene: TRBJ2-5; abundance: few; v_gene: TRBV5-1; d_gene: NA; CDR3aa: CASSTAGLWETQYF; CDR3nt: TGCGCCAGCAGCACCGCAGGGCTTTGGGAGACCCAGTACTTC
j_gene: TRBJ2-1; abundance: NA; v_gene: TRBV20-1; d_gene: NA; CDR3aa: CSASNNEQFF; CDR3nt: TGCAGTGCTAGTAACAATGAGCAGTTCTTC
j_gene: TRBJ1-2; abundance: NA; v_gene: TRBV7-8; d_gene: TRBD1; CDR3aa: CASSQGTGSVTYGYTF; CDR3nt: TGTGCCAGCAGCCAAGGGACAGGGAGTGTTACCTATGGCTACACCTTC
j_gene: TRBJ2-1; abundance: few; v_gene: TRBV7-2; d_gene: NA; CDR3aa: CASSLRVSNEQFF; CDR3nt: TGTGCCAGCAGCTTAAGAGTGAGCAATGAGCAGTTCTTC
j_gene: TRBJ2-3; abundance: NA; v_gene: TRBV9; d_gene: TRBD2; CDR3aa: CASSVGPASGGDTQYF; CDR3nt: TGTGCCAGCAGCGTAGGACCGGCTAGCGGGGGAGATACGCAGTATTTT
j_gene: TRBJ2-5; abundance: few; v_gene: TRBV15; d_gene: TRBD2; CDR3aa: CATSRDGEGGPWETQYF; CDR3nt: TGTGCCACCAGCAGAGACGGCGAGGGAGGGCCTTGGGAGACCCAGTACTTC
j_gene: TRBJ2-3; abundance: NA; v_gene: TRBV7-3; d_gene: TRBD1; CDR3aa: CASSPTGTDSNTQYF; CDR3nt: TGTGCCAGCAGCCCTACCGGGACAGATAGTAATACGCAGTATTTT
j_gene: TRBJ2-2; abundance: NA; v_gene: TRBV7-9; d_gene: NA; CDR3aa: CASSHASAEGYTGELFF; CDR3nt: TGTGCCAGCAGCCACGCCTCGGCCGAAGGATACACCGGGGAGCTGTTTTTT
j_gene: TRBJ2-7; abundance: few; v_gene: TRBV20-1; d_gene: TRBD1; CDR3aa: CSARAGTGIYEQYF; CDR3nt: TGCAGTGCTAGAGCCGGGACAGGGATTTACGAGCAGTACTTC
j_gene: TRBJ2-7; abundance: few; v_gene: TRBV20-1; d_gene: TRBD2; CDR3aa: CSARGLAYEQYF; CDR3nt: TGCAGTGCTCGGGGACTAGCCTACGAGCAGTACTTC
j_gene: TRBJ1-2; abundance: NA; v_gene: TRBV29-1; d_gene: TRBD1; CDR3aa: CSVWPLMTGASGYTF; CDR3nt: TGCAGCGTTTGGCCCTTAATGACAGGGGCTTCTGGCTACACCTTC
j_gene: TRBJ2-5; abundance: once; v_gene: TRBV10-3; d_gene: TRBD1; CDR3aa: CAISVRRGQETQYF; CDR3nt: TGTGCCATCAGTGTACGCAGGGGGCAAGAGACCCAGTACTTC
j_gene: TRBJ2-5; abundance: NA; v_gene: TRBV5-1; d_gene: NA; CDR3aa: CASSFPTRDQNQYF; CDR3nt: TGCGCCAGCAGCTTCCCGACAAGGGACCAGAACCAGTACTTC
j_gene: TRBJ2-5; abundance: few; v_gene: TRBV7-2; d_gene: NA; CDR3aa: CASSLGARDQETQYF; CDR3nt: TGTGCCAGCAGCTTAGGGGCGCGGGACCAAGAGACCCAGTACTTC
j_gene: TRBJ2-4; abundance: few; v_gene: TRBV11-2; d_gene: NA; CDR3aa: CASSPRLALAKNIQYF; CDR3nt: TGTGCCAGCAGCCCCCGTCTCGCCCTAGCCAAAAACATTCAGTACTTC
j_gene: TRBJ2-1; abundance: NA; v_gene: TRBV7-2; d_gene: NA; CDR3aa: CASRPRWGGGEQFF; CDR3nt: TGTGCCAGCAGGCCCCGTTGGGGTGGGGGTGAGCAGTTCTTC